These T cell receptor beta chains were read from a single sample in a study of sequential checkpoint blockade in melanoma. Some clones are missing from TCRdb's copy, which holds only in-frame ones; the method was immunoSEQ multiplex PCR. The sample yields around 35,000 clones, roughly 32% seen once. The sequencing here drew on tumor tissue (inferred from file names), taken from a patient given nivolumab and ipilimumab in sequence. The receptors originated from a human donor with melanoma. The conserved cysteine and the conserved F or W are not part of the CDR3 here. Clone size appears in some rows only: once, few, many, or a class for an expanded clone.

size,V,CDR3
few,TRBV6-8,ASSYEQGSFEAF
.,TRBV19,ASSILGPQEQQY
.,TRBV6-8,AGRRAGGPTDTQY
.,TRBV7-1,ASSPHQDNEQF
.,TRBV11-3,ASSLMSGLNGYT
few,TRBV28,ASSEGNYGYT
.,TRBV18,ASSPTASPYNEQF
.,TRBV5-1,ASTDWAETGGSFTYGYT
.,TRBV14,ASSHRAGAF
few,TRBV6-8,ASRSGRRGGPLH
.,TRBV9,ASSPGQGGSYEQY
.,TRBV19,ASGRTDSYEQY
.,TRBV30,AWSVDRTEAF
.,TRBV18,ASSEIQETQY
few,TRBV6-8,ASSYSYSYEQY
.,TRBV14,ASSLGAYEQY
few,TRBV6-8,ASRGDRALNYGYT
once,TRBV30,AWSMGAGFRAF
few,TRBV30,AWGPGQGITEAF
few,TRBV11-3,ASSLAGTGGLLI
few,TRBV19,ASRGQGTGELF
once,TRBV18,ASSPVNGEAEAF
.,TRBV9,ASSARLYGYT
few,TRBV19,ASTPLLTNTEAF
.,TRBV30,AWSPPLGGQGSSGNTIY
.,TRBV14,ASSRSPKIPGQPGGSYGYT
few,TRBV9,ASRMTGVTQY
.,TRBV6-8,ASSDPQGTYGYT
.,TRBV25-1,ASSLGGQGETQY
.,TRBV19,ASSIISTGLGANVLT
few,TRBV6-8,ASSTRQGAEKLF
few,TRBV23-1,ASSREAGTGYT
few,TRBV6-8,ASSYQGLAPLTQY
few,TRBV6-8,ASSYLRTGDRNSPLH
.,TRBV6-8,ASSYSEGSPLH
few,TRBV6-8,ASSYTPGPHRDTEAF
.,TRBV9,ASSLRPGHQKSSGNTIY
few,TRBV11-3,ASSFSTDNSPLH
.,TRBV12-5,ASSRLNEQF
.,TRBV11-3,ASSLVRVTAIDT
.,TRBV29-1,SVDDGQGLDYEQY